These 13 T cell receptor beta chains were all obtained from the same sample, sequenced in a study of CD8+ T cells in alopecia areata. Sequencing relied on a cDNA template that was reverse transcribed from extracted RNA. Data came from immunoSEQ multiplex PCR; TCRdb stores just in-frame clones and leaves some out. The sample is made up of approximately 280,000 clones, none counted only once. A panel of CD4, CD8alpha, NKG2D, NKG2ACE and other markers served to sort pooled cutaneous lymph node cells. Sequenced sample: CD4+ T cells sorted from a lymph node. The receptors here all came from a C3H/HeJ mouse with alopecia areata. MHC haplotype here: H2-k.

This clone has only a few counts. Germline and genes here are mouse. The read stops 4 residues short of the end of the CDR3; the missing end is completed from the germline J gene. The chain links TRBV13-1 to TRBJ2-1; D might be TRBD1 (6 bases). CDR1 and CDR2 (germline): NSHNY, SYGAGN. Trimming stripped 4 bases from V and 1 base from J, with 9 bases between. The CDR3 has 14 residues. Partial CDR3 DNA: TGTGCCAGCAGTTCAGGGGCGAACTATGCT. The encoded protein is CASSSGANYA. The entire CDR3 sequence reads CASSSGANYAEQFF.

This clone showed up just a few times. Gene names follow the mouse nomenclature. The read finishes 4 residues shy of the CDR3 end, and the germline J gene is used to complete it. The chain couples TRBV16 to TRBJ2-1; 11 bases match TRBD2. CDR1 and CDR2 (germline): SGHSA, FRNQAP. The CDR3 is 17 residues long. V dropped 4 bases and J dropped 1; count of bases not matched to a gene: 6. CDR3 loop: CASSSPDWGGNYAEQFF. CDR3 bases read: TGTGCAAGCAGCTCCCCCGACTGGGGGGGGAACTATGCT. Complete variable domain (other parts from reference TRBV16 and TRBJ2-1): NAGVIQTPRHKVTGKGQEATLWCEPISGHSAVFWYRQTIVQGLEFLTYFRNQAPIDDSGMPKERFSAQMPNQSHSTLKIQSTQPQDSAVYLCASSSPDWGGNYAEQFFGPGTRLTVL.

This clone has a handful of counts. This sequence may be a read error, since a much larger clone differs from it by one base. Gene and germline names: mouse. The CDR3 end is not reached by the read, which stops 4 residues before it; the germline J gene fills it in. V gene TRBV19 combines with J gene TRBJ2-5; 7 bases line up with TRBD1. CDR3 length: 12 residues. CDR1 is FNHDT, CDR2 SITEND, per germline (reference sequence). The sequenced part of the CDR3 DNA is TGTGCCAGCAGTAACAGGGGAGAC. Translation: CASSNRGD. The whole CDR3 protein reads CASSNRGDTQYF.

In this sample, this clone turned up a few times. Gene names denote mouse genes. Sequencing ends 4 residues short of the CDR3 end; the germline J gene provides the rest. V usage is TRBV19 and J usage is TRBJ1-2, with unresolved D. Germline lookup yields CDR1 FNHDT and CDR2 SITEND (reference sequence). Trimming stripped 5 bases from V and 1 base from J, with 6 bases between. The CDR3 has 12 amino acids. The CDR3 DNA, read in part, is TGTGCCAGCAGCCCAAGAAACTCC. As protein: CASSPRNS. In full, the CDR3 reads CASSPRNSDYTF.

Regarding this clone: These gene names are mouse names. The CDR3 end falls 4 residues outside the read, so it is completed with the germline J gene. The chain has TRBV5 and TRBJ2-3, with TRBD2 matching 9 bases. The CDR3 is made up of 18 amino acids. Trimming took 0 bases from V and 0 from J; bases not matched to a gene: 7. In germline, CDR1 is LGHNA, CDR2 YNLKQL (reference sequence). The CDR3 bases that were read are TGTGCCAGCAGCCAAGAAATGGGGGGGCATTCTAGTGCAGAA. It translates to CASSQEMGGHSSAE. The full CDR3 is CASSQEMGGHSSAETLYF.

A remark on this clone: Each gene name is a mouse one. Other DNA sequences within the sample encode an identical CDR3. CDR3 protein: CASSILGAYEQYF. The part of the CDR3 DNA that was read is TGTGCCAGCAGTATACTAGGGGCCTAT. The rearrangement joins TRBV19 to TRBJ2-7, with TRBD1 as a possible D gene (5 bases). The CDR3 end falls 4 residues outside the read, so it is completed with the germline J gene. V was pared by 1 base and J by 2 bases, with 7 bases between. CDR1 is FNHDT, CDR2 SITEND, per germline (reference sequence). The CDR3 totals 13 residues.

Details on this clone: Gene names and germline refer to mouse. The DNA read from the CDR3 is TGTGCCAGCAGCCAAGATGGCTGGGGGTAT. This translates into CASSQDGWGY. The CDR3 as a whole reads CASSQDGWGYEQYF. V and J are TRBV5 and TRBJ2-7; TRBD2 agrees at 7 bases. The DNA ends 4 residues before the CDR3 does, and the rest of the CDR3 is filled in from the germline J gene. The CDR3 spans 14 residues. The germline V gene has CDR1 LGHNA and CDR2 YNLKQL (reference sequence).

To note about this clone: Mouse germline and gene names are used. The read ends 4 residues before the CDR3 terminus; that terminus is restored from the germline J gene. The chain is built from TRBV1 and TRBJ2-1; 7 nucleotides agree with TRBD1. Per germline, CDR1 NSQYPW and CDR2 LRSPGD (reference sequence). The CDR3 is 14 residues long. The junction had 9 bases not matched to a gene; V was cut back by 9 bases and J by 4 bases. The CDR3 sequence is CTCGAGGFYAEQFF. Partial CDR3 DNA: TGCACCTGTGGGGCAGGGGGTTTTTATGCT.

In this sample, this clone turned up a few times. The gene symbols are mouse symbols. Here the CDR3 reads CASSPGTGWSDYTF. The CDR3 DNA, read in part, is TGTGCCAGCAGTCCCGGGACAGGGTGGTCC. The genes are TRBV13-1 and TRBJ1-2; 9 bases map to TRBD1. Read coverage stops 4 residues before the CDR3 terminus; the germline J gene supplies the remainder. The CDR3 loop spans 14 amino acids. Germline V gene data show CDR1 as NSHNY and CDR2 as SYGAGN.

This clone was observed a handful of times. Gene and germline names: mouse. The read is 4 residues too short to cover the CDR3 end, so that end is filled in from the germline J gene. Other DNA sequences within the sample encode an identical CDR3. The chain combines TRBV1 with TRBJ2-7; D perhaps matches TRBD1 (5 bases). The CDR3 loop spans 12 amino acids. Germline values: CDR1 NSQYPW, CDR2 LRSPGD (reference sequence). Deletions cut 6 bases from V and 0 bases from J, with 6 bases between. The sequenced CDR3 bases are TGCACCTGCAGCGACAGCTCCTAT. This sequence encodes CTCSDSSY. The whole CDR3 protein is CTCSDSSYEQYF.

This clone was seen a handful of times. All gene names here are mouse names. The CDR3 goes on 4 residues after the read ends, and that part is filled in from the germline J gene. The sample has other DNA sequences that encode this CDR3 too. The chain uses TRBV19 and TRBJ2-3, with D perhaps TRBD2 (6 bases). V lost 6 bases and J 0 bases, leaving 8 bases between the germline ends. Germline V CDR1 and CDR2: FNHDT, SITEND (reference sequence). The CDR3 spans 13 residues. The CDR3 loop reads CASTGGSAETLYF. The CDR3 DNA, read in part, is TGTGCCAGCACGGGGGGTAGTGCAGAA.

This clone was recorded a few times. Here the gene names and germline are mouse. The read ends 4 residues shy of where the CDR3 ends; the end is completed using the germline J gene. This chain uses TRBV31 with TRBJ2-5; 10 positions match TRBD1. The V gene's germline CDR1 is GKSSPN and CDR2 SITVG. The CDR3 length is 13 residues. CDR3 sequence reads: CAWSGTGEDTQYF. The sequenced part of the CDR3 DNA is TGTGCCTGGAGTGGGACAGGGGAAGAC.

The sample holds a few counts of this clone. All gene names here are mouse names. With the read ending 4 residues before the CDR3 end, the germline J gene is used to fill in that end. The chain joins TRBV13-1 to TRBJ2-2; weak D call: TRBD2 (6 bases). CDR3 size: 15 residues. Germline V CDR1 and CDR2: NSHNY, SYGAGN. The ends were cut back, 4 bases at V and 0 bases at J, with 10 bases in the middle. CDR3 sequence: CASSPLGTNTGQLYF. CDR3 DNA, as far as it was read: TGTGCCAGCAGTCCCCTGGGGACAAACACCGGG.